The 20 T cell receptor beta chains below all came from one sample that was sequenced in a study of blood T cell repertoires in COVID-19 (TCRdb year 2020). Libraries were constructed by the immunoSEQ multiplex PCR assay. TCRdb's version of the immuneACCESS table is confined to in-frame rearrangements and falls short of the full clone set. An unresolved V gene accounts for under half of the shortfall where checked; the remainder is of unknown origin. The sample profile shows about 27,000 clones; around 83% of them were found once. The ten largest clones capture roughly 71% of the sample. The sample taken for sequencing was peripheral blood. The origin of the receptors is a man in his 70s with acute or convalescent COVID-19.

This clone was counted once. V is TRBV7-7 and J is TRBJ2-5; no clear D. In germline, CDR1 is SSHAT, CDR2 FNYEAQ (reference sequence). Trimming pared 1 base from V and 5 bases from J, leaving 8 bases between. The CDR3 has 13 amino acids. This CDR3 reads CASSLGQRETQYF. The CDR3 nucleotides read TGTGCCAGCAGCTTAGGACAAAGGGAGACCCAGTACTTC. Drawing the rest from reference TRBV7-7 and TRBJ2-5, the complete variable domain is GAGVSQSPRYKVTKRGQDVTLRCDPISSHATLYWYQQALGQGPEFLTYFNYEAQPDKSGLPSDRFSAERPEGSISTLTIQRTEQRDSAMYRCASSLGQRETQYFGPGTRLLVL.

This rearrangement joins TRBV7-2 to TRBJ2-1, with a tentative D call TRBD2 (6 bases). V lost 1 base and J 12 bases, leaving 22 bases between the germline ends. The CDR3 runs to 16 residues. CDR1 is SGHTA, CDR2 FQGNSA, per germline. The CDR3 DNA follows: TGTGCCAGCAGCTTAGGACACGCGGAGGGATCTAAGGGGCAGTTCTTC. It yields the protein CASSLGHAEGSKGQFF.

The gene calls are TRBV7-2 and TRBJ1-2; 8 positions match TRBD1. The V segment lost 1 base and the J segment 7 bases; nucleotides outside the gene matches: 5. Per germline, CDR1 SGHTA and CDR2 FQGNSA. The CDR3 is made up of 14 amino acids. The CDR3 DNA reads TGTGCCAGCAGCTTAGACCCAGGGGGCGGTGGCTACACCTTC. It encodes CASSLDPGGGGYTF.

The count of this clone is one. The CDR3 loop reads CASSRNSPLHF. Here the CDR3 DNA reads TGTGCCAGCAGTCGTAATTCACCCCTCCACTTT. The chain employs TRBV28 and TRBJ1-6; no reliable D call. The CDR3 has 11 residues. The germline gives CDR1 MDHEN, CDR2 SYDVKM. V lost 5 bases, J lost 6 bases, and 2 bases lay in between.

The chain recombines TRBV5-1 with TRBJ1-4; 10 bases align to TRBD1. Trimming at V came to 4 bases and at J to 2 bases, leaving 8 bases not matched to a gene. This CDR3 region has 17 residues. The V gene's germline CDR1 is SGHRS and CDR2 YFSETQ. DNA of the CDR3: TGCGCCAGCAGCGGGTCGACAGGGGGCCTCACTAATGAAAAACTGTTTTTT. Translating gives CASSGSTGGLTNEKLFF.

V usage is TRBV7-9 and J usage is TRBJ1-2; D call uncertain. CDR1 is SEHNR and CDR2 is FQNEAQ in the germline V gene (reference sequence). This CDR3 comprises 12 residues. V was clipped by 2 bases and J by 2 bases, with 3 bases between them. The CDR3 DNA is TGTGCCAGCAGCTTACAGAACTATGGCTACACCTTC. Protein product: CASSLQNYGYTF.

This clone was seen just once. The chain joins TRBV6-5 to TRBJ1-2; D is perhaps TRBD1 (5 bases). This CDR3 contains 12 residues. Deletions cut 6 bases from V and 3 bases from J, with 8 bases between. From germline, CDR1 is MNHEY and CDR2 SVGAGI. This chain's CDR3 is CASRIGDYGYTF. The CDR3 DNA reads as TGTGCCAGCAGGATAGGGGACTATGGCTACACCTTC.

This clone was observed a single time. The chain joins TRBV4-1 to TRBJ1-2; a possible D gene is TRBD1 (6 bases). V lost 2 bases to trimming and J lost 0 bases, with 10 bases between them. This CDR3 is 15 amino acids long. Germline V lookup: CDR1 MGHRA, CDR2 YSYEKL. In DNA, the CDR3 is TGCGCCAGCAGCCAACCGGACAGAGCTAACTATGGCTACACCTTC. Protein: CASSQPDRANYGYTF.

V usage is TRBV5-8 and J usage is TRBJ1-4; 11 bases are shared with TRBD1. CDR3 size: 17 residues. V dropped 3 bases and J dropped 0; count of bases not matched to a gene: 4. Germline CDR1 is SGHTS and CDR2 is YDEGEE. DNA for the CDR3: TGTGCCAGCAGCTCTGGACAGGGGGCTGCAACTAATGAAAAACTGTTTTTT. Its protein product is CASSSGQGAATNEKLFF.

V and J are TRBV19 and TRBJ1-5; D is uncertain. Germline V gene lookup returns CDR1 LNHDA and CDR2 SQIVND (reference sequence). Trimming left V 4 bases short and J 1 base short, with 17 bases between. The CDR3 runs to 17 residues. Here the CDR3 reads CASSSQLPILSNQPQHF. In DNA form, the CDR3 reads TGTGCCAGTAGTAGCCAACTCCCCATCCTCAGCAATCAGCCCCAGCATTTT.

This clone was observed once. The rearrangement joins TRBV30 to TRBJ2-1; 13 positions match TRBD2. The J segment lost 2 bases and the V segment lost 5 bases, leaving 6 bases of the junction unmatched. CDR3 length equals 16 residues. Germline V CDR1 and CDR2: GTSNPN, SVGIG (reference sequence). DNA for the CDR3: TGTGCCTGGGGACTAGCGGGAGCGGGCCCCTACAATGAGCAGTTCTTC. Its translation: CAWGLAGAGPYNEQFF.

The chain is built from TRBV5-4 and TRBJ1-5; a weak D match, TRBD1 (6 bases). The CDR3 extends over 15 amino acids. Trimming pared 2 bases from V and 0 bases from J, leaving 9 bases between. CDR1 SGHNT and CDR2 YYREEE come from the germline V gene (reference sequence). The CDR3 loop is CASSLGGDSNQPQHF. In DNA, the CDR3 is TGTGCCAGCAGCTTAGGGGGTGATAGCAATCAGCCCCAGCATTTT.

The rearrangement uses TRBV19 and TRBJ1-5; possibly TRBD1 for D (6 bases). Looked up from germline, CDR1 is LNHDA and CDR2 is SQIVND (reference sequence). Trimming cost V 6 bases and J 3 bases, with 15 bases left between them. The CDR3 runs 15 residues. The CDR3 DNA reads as TGTGCCAGTAGGCGCCCGGGACACAACAATCAGCCCCAGCATTTT. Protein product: CASRRPGHNNQPQHF.

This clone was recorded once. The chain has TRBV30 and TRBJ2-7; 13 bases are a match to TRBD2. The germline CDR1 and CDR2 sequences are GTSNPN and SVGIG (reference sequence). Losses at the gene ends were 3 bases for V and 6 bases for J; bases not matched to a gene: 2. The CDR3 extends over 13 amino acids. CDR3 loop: CAWRGLAGSEQYF. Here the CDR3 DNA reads TGTGCCTGGAGGGGACTAGCGGGAAGCGAGCAGTACTTC. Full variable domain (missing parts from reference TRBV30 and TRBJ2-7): SQTIHQWPATLVQPVGSPLSLECTVEGTSNPNLYWYRQAAGRGLQLLFYSVGIGQISSEVPQNLSASRPQDRQFILSSKKLLLSDSGFYLCAWRGLAGSEQYFGPGTRLTVT.

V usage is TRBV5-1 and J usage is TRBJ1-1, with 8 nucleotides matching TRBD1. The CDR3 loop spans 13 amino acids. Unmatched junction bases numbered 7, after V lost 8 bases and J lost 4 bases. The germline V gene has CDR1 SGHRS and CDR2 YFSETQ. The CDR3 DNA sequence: TGCGCCAGTAGGACAGGGACGACCACTGAAGCTTTCTTT. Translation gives CASRTGTTTEAFF. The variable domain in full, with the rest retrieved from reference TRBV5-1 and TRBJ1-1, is KAGVTQTPRYLIKTRGQQVTLSCSPISGHRSVSWYQQTPGQGLQFLFEYFSETQRNKGNFPGRFSGRQFSNSRSEMNVSTLELGDSALYLCASRTGTTTEAFFGQGTRLTVV.

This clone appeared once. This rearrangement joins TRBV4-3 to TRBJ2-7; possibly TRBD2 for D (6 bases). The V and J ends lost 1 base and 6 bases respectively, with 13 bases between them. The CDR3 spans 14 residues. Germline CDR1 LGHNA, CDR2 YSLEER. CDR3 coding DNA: TGCGCCAGCAGCCAAGTGGGACTCATGGGCGAGCAGTACTTC. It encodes CASSQVGLMGEQYF.

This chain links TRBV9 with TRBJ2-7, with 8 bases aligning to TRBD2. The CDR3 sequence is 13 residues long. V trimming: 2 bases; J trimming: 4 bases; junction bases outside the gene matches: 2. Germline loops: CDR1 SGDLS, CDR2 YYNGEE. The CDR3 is CASSVGLAYEQYF. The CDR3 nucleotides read TGTGCCAGCAGCGTCGGACTAGCTTACGAGCAGTACTTC. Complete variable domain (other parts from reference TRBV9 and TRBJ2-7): DSGVTQTPKHLITATGQRVTLRCSPRSGDLSVYWYQQSLDQGLQFLIQYYNGEERAKGNILERFSAQQFPDLHSELNLSSLELGDSALYFCASSVGLAYEQYFGPGTRLTVT.

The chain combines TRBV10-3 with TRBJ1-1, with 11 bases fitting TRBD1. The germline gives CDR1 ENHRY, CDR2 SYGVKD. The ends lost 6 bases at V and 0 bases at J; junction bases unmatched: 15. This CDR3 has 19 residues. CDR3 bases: TGTGCCATCAGCTCTCCCTCTCCGGGACAGGGGGTTCTGAACACTGAAGCTTTCTTT. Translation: CAISSPSPGQGVLNTEAFF.

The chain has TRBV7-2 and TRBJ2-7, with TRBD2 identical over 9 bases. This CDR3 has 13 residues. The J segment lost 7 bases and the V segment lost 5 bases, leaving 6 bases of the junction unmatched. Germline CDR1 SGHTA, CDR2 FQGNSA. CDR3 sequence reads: CASSRGGAGEQYF. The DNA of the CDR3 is TGTGCCAGCAGCCGCGGGGGGGCCGGGGAGCAGTACTTC.

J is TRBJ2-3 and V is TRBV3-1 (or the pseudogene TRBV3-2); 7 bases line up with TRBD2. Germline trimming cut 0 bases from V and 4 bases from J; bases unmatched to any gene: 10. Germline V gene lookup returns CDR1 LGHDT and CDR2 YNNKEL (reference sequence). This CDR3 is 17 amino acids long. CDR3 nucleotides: TGTGCCAGCAGCCAAGATCGGGTGCGGGGGAGTCCAGATACGCAGTATTTT. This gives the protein CASSQDRVRGSPDTQYF.